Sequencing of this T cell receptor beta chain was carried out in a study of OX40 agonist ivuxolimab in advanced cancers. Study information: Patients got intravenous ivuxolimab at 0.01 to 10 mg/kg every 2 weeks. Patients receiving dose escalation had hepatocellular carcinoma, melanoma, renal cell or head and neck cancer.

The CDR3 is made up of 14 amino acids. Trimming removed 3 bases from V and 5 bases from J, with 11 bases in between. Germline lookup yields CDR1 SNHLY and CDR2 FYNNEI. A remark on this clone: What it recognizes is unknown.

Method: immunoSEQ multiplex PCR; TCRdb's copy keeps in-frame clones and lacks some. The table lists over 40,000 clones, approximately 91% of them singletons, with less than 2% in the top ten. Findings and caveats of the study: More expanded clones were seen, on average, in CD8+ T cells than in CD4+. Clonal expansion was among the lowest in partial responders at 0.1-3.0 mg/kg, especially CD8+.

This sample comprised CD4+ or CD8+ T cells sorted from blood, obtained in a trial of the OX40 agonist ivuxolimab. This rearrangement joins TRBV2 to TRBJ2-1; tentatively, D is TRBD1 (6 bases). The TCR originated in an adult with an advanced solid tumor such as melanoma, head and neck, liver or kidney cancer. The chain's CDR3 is CASSEVGADNEQFF. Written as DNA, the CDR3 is TGTGCCAGCAGTGAGGTGGGGGCGGACAATGAGCAGTTCTTC.